The 25 T cell receptor beta chains below were found in one sample sequenced in a study of blood T cell repertoires in COVID-19. Here immunoSEQ multiplex PCR was the method, and the copy in TCRdb shows in-frame clones only, minus some. There are about 170,000 clones in the sample; 88% occur only once, and 20% to 30% lies in the top ten. What was sequenced was peripheral blood. Source of these receptors: a man aged 60-69 years with acute or convalescent COVID-19.

The chain recombines TRBV4-1 with TRBJ1-6; D possibly corresponds to TRBD1 (5 bases). V lost 2 bases and J lost 4, with 9 bases in between. The CDR3 covers 15 residues. The germline V gene encodes CDR1 MGHRA and CDR2 YSYEKL. The CDR3 sequence is CASSQTGGYNSPLHF. The DNA for the CDR3 is TGCGCCAGCAGCCAAACAGGCGGATATAATTCACCCCTCCACTTT.

The chain joins TRBV7-9 to TRBJ2-7; 7 bases map to TRBD1. CDR3 length: 16 residues. Germline V gives CDR1 SEHNR, CDR2 FQNEAQ (reference sequence). The trim removed 5 bases at V and 3 bases at J, leaving 13 bases unmatched. The CDR3 reads CASSQSAGTALYEQYF. CDR3 nucleotide sequence: TGTGCCAGCAGCCAAAGCGCCGGGACAGCCCTCTACGAGCAGTACTTC.

The chain is built from TRBV5-4 and TRBJ2-5; 11 bases are a match to TRBD2. Trimming removed 1 base from V and 1 base from J; junction bases left unmatched: 0. The germline V gene has CDR1 SGHNT and CDR2 YYREEE (reference sequence). This CDR3 spans 15 amino acids. The CDR3 DNA follows: TGTGCCAGCAGCTTGACTAGCGGGAGCCAAGAGACCCAGTACTTC. As protein: CASSLTSGSQETQYF.

The chain is built from TRBV6-2 or TRBV6-3 and TRBJ1-4; possible D gene TRBD1, 6 bases. The V end was cut by 2 bases, the J end by 2 bases, with 12 bases between. CDR1 is MNHEY and CDR2 is SVGEGT in the germline V gene. The length of the CDR3 is 16 residues. The DNA of the CDR3 is TGTGCCAGCAGTTACCCAAACAGGGCGACTAATGAAAAACTGTTTTTT. It yields the protein CASSYPNRATNEKLFF.

The V and J genes are TRBV2 and TRBJ1-3; 10 bases agree with TRBD1. V dropped 6 bases and J dropped 3; count of bases not matched to a gene: 8. The CDR3 consists of 16 residues. Germline V CDR1 and CDR2: SNHLY, FYNNEI. The CDR3 spells CASSGTGVVGGNTIYF. CDR3 nucleotide sequence: TGTGCCAGCAGCGGGACAGGGGTGGTTGGTGGAAACACCATATATTTT.

The chain employs TRBV7-9 and TRBJ1-2; 7 nucleotides match TRBD1. The CDR3 has 14 residues. The V gene end was trimmed by 11 bases and the J gene end by 1 base; junction bases not matched to a gene: 10. CDR1 and CDR2 from the germline V gene are SEHNR and FQNEAQ (reference sequence). The CDR3 nucleotides are TGTGCCGCCGGGGACAGTAGTAGTAACTATGGCTACACCTTC. It encodes CAAGDSSSNYGYTF. The full variable domain, completed using reference TRBV7-9 and TRBJ1-2, is DTGVSQNPRHKITKRGQNVTFRCDPISEHNRLYWYRQTLGQGPEFLTYFQNEAQLEKSRLLSDRFSAERPKGSFSTLEIQRTEQGDSAMYLCAAGDSSSNYGYTFGSGTRLTVV.

The chain uses TRBV5-1 and TRBJ2-5, with 10 bases lining up with TRBD1. The CDR3 runs 16 residues. Germline V lookup: CDR1 SGHRS, CDR2 YFSETQ. The V and J ends lost 4 bases and 5 bases, in that order; junction bases with no gene match: 11. The chain's CDR3 is CASSRAGTGVEETQYF. CDR3 nucleotide sequence: TGCGCCAGCAGCCGCGCCGGGACAGGGGTGGAGGAGACCCAGTACTTC.

This clone was counted once. This sequence joins TRBV14 and TRBJ1-2; 7 bases map to TRBD1. The CDR3 totals 16 residues. Germline V lookup: CDR1 SGHDN, CDR2 FVKESK. Trimming cost V 0 bases and J 8 bases; bases outside gene matches: 12. DNA for the CDR3: TGTGCCAGCAGCCAAGATCGGGCAGGGGGGAGGTTAGGCTACACCTTC. This translates into CASSQDRAGGRLGYTF.

V is TRBV11-2 and J is TRBJ1-1; tentatively, D is TRBD1 (5 bases). V lost 5 bases, J lost 8 bases, and 12 bases lay in between. Germline V gene data show CDR1 as SGHAT and CDR2 as FQNNGV. This CDR3 region has 12 residues. The CDR3 DNA sequence: TGTGCCAGCAGCCACCTCCGGGGGGAAGCTTTCTTT. Translated: CASSHLRGEAFF.

This chain links TRBV19 with TRBJ2-5, with 11 bases aligning to TRBD2. Germline CDR1 and CDR2: LNHDA and SQIVND (reference sequence). The V and J ends lost 2 bases and 5 bases, in that order; junction bases with no gene match: 10. This CDR3 has 17 residues. The CDR3 region has the DNA TGTGCCAGTAGTATATCCGGGATAGCGGGAGGGTCGGAGACCCAGTACTTC. This codes for CASSISGIAGGSETQYF. The complete variable domain, with remaining parts taken from reference TRBV19 and TRBJ2-5, reads DGGITQSPKYLFRKEGQNVTLSCEQNLNHDAMYWYRQDPGQGLRLIYYSQIVNDFQKGDIAEGYSVSREKKESFPLTVTSAQKNPTAFYLCASSISGIAGGSETQYFGPGTRLLVL.

This chain joins TRBV24-1 and TRBJ2-5; 8 bases are a match to TRBD1. V lost 4 bases, J lost 2 bases, and 5 bases stayed unmatched. The CDR3 contains 15 residues. CDR1 is KGHDR, CDR2 SFDVKD, per germline. This CDR3 is CATSDGGQGQETQYF. CDR3 sequence (DNA): TGTGCCACCAGTGACGGAGGACAGGGACAAGAGACCCAGTACTTC.

V is TRBV10-3 and J is TRBJ1-2, with a possible D match to TRBD1 (6 bases). The CDR3 is 12 residues long. Trimming took off 5 bases at V and 3 bases at J, with 7 bases between the two ends. Germline loops: CDR1 ENHRY, CDR2 SYGVKD. The CDR3 spells CAISPGDYGYTF. DNA for the CDR3: TGTGCCATCAGTCCAGGGGACTATGGCTACACCTTC.

The chain combines TRBV6-5 with TRBJ2-5; 8 positions agree with TRBD1. This CDR3 comprises 14 residues. Looked up from germline, CDR1 is MNHEY and CDR2 is SVGAGI. The ends lost 5 bases at V and 5 bases at J; junction bases unmatched: 7. CDR3 bases: TGTGCCAGCAGTCTCGGGACAGGTTCGGAGACCCAGTACTTC. This codes for CASSLGTGSETQYF.

V gene TRBV5-4 combines with J gene TRBJ1-4; 10 bases are shared with TRBD1. Trimming removed 3 bases from V and 7 bases from J; junction bases left unmatched: 9. The germline V gene has CDR1 SGHNT and CDR2 YYREEE (reference sequence). The CDR3 contains 16 residues. The CDR3 DNA follows: TGTGCCAGCAGCTCGAAACGGGACAGGGGAGTTGAAAAACTGTTTTTT. Translated, it gives CASSSKRDRGVEKLFF. The full variable domain, in which reference TRBV5-4 and TRBJ1-4 provide the parts outside the CDR3, is ETGVTQSPTHLIKTRGQQVTLRCSSQSGHNTVSWYQQALGQGPQFIFQYYREEENGRGNFPPRFSGLQFPNYSSELNVNALELDDSALYLCASSSKRDRGVEKLFFGSGTQLSVL.

The sample holds many counts of this clone. The rearrangement links TRBV10-3 to TRBJ2-3; TRBD2 might be the D (6 bases). The germline V gene has CDR1 ENHRY and CDR2 SYGVKD. This CDR3 contains 12 residues. V was cut by 10 bases and J by 0 bases, with 8 bases left in between. In nucleotides, the CDR3 is TGTGCCACCGGGACTAGCACAGATACGCAGTATTTT. This translates into CATGTSTDTQYF.

The chain combines TRBV3-1 (or the pseudogene TRBV3-2) with TRBJ2-7; TRBD1 aligns across 10 bases. Germline loops: CDR1 LGHDT, CDR2 YNNKEL (reference sequence). The CDR3 is 16 amino acids. The V gene end was trimmed by 3 bases and the J gene end by 4 bases; junction bases not matched to a gene: 9. The CDR3 bases are TGTGCCAGCAGCCATCGTCCGGGACAGGGGATTTACGAGCAGTACTTC. Protein product: CASSHRPGQGIYEQYF.

This clone was counted a few times. CDR3 coding DNA: TGTGCCAGCAGCGTGGACAGGGCTCCTTCGGATGGCTACACCTTC. It encodes CASSVDRAPSDGYTF. The chain has TRBV6-4 and TRBJ1-2, with 8 bases identical to TRBD1. Trimming removed 6 bases from V and 6 bases from J; junction bases left unmatched: 12. Germline V gene data show CDR1 as MRHNA and CDR2 as SNTAGT. The CDR3 spans 15 residues.

The V gene is TRBV30, the J gene TRBJ1-2; no clear D gene. CDR1 and CDR2 (germline): GTSNPN, SVGIG (reference sequence). The V end lost 4 bases, the J end lost 5 bases, and 8 bases lay between the germline ends. The length of the CDR3 is 11 residues. CDR3 region: CAWMIGYGYTF. CDR3 bases: TGTGCCTGGATGATCGGTTATGGCTACACCTTC. The full variable domain, with the rest looked up from reference TRBV30 and TRBJ1-2, is SQTIHQWPATLVQPVGSPLSLECTVEGTSNPNLYWYRQAAGRGLQLLFYSVGIGQISSEVPQNLSASRPQDRQFILSSKKLLLSDSGFYLCAWMIGYGYTFGSGTRLTVV.

About this clone: This same CDR3 is encoded by further DNA sequences in the sample. The CDR3 region has the DNA TGTGCCAGCAGCTTAGCGGCGGGGAATTCACCCCTCCACTTT. Translated: CASSLAAGNSPLHF. This chain joins TRBV7-9 and TRBJ1-6; D gene unclear. Germline CDR1 SEHNR, CDR2 FQNEAQ (reference sequence). The CDR3 spans 14 residues. Trimming removed 0 bases from V and 7 bases from J, with 7 bases in between. The whole variable domain, filled in from reference TRBV7-9 and TRBJ1-6, reads DTGVSQNPRHKITKRGQNVTFRCDPISEHNRLYWYRQTLGQGPEFLTYFQNEAQLEKSRLLSDRFSAERPKGSFSTLEIQRTEQGDSAMYLCASSLAAGNSPLHFGNGTRLTVT.

A note on this clone: At the DNA level, this CDR3 is encoded by other sequences in the same sample as well. The genes are TRBV7-3 and TRBJ1-1, with 7 bases fitting TRBD1. The V gene end was trimmed by 5 bases and the J gene end by 5 bases; junction bases not matched to a gene: 5. This CDR3 has 13 residues. The germline V gene has CDR1 SGHTA and CDR2 FQGTGA. The CDR3 is CASSPSGGTEAFF. The CDR3 DNA reads TGTGCCAGCAGCCCCTCAGGGGGGACTGAAGCTTTCTTT.

The genes are TRBV19 and TRBJ2-1, with 11 nucleotides matching TRBD1. CDR1 and CDR2 (germline): LNHDA, SQIVND (reference sequence). Trimming cost V 6 bases and J 3 bases; bases outside gene matches: 1. The CDR3 is made up of 14 amino acids. The CDR3 DNA reads as TGTGCCAGTAGGGGGACAGGGGGCTACAATGAGCAGTTCTTC. This translates into CASRGTGGYNEQFF.

The genes are TRBV10-3 and TRBJ2-1, with 12 bases lining up with TRBD2. The V segment lost 3 bases and the J segment 8 bases; nucleotides outside the gene matches: 8. The germline gives CDR1 ENHRY, CDR2 SYGVKD. The CDR3 totals 16 residues. CDR3 sequence (DNA): TGTGCCATCAGTGATTTGACTAGCGGGAGCCGCGATGAGCAGTTCTTC. This codes for CAISDLTSGSRDEQFF.

J is TRBJ1-5 and V is TRBV10-2; 7 bases agree with TRBD1. CDR1 is WSHSY and CDR2 is SAAADI in the germline V gene. The length of the CDR3 is 14 residues. Germline trimming cut 7 bases from V and 6 bases from J; bases unmatched to any gene: 9. CDR3 in amino acids: CASTSNRGGQPQHF. The CDR3 DNA sequence: TGCGCCAGCACATCCAACAGGGGCGGTCAGCCCCAGCATTTT.

This clone turned up a few times. This chain connects TRBV7-3 to TRBJ2-1; TRBD2 matches 8 bases. Germline values: CDR1 SGHTA, CDR2 FQGTGA. The CDR3 contains 14 residues. J lost 6 bases, V lost 2 bases, and 3 bases had no gene match. CDR3 sequence: CASSLQGTSNEQFF. CDR3 in DNA: TGTGCCAGCAGCTTACAAGGGACTAGCAATGAGCAGTTCTTC.

The V and J genes are TRBV3-1 (or the pseudogene TRBV3-2) and TRBJ2-7, with TRBD1 matching over 10 bases. The junction had 4 bases not matched to a gene; V was cut back by 4 bases and J by 4 bases. The CDR3 has 14 amino acids. Germline V gene lookup returns CDR1 LGHDT and CDR2 YNNKEL (reference sequence). CDR3 protein: CASSPPGQGYEQYF. For the CDR3, the DNA is TGTGCCAGCAGCCCCCCGGGACAGGGGTACGAGCAGTACTTC.